Each of the 10 T cell receptor beta chains below was sequenced from the same sample in a study of CD8 T cells in Susac syndrome. Random hexamers were used to reverse transcribe an amount of about 0.45 to 1 ug RNA. TCRdb analysed the immunoSEQ multiplex PCR reads with MiXCR anew, one entry per CDR3 protein. The sample holds more than 150,000 distinct CDR3 sequences, around 96% seen once. The sequenced material came from CD8+ T cells from PBMCs. These receptors originate from a human donor with multiple sclerosis.

The chain is built from TRBV15 and TRBJ2-1; perhaps TRBD1 as D (5 bases). Germline V gene lookup returns CDR1 LNHNV and CDR2 YYDKDF (reference sequence). V was clipped by 3 bases and J by 6 bases, with 9 bases between them. This CDR3 has 13 residues. The CDR3 sequence: CATSRTVLNEQFF. As DNA, the CDR3 is TGTGCCACCAGCAGGACAGTTCTCAATGAGCAGTTCTTC.

The CDR3 loop is CASSYRAGGTEAFF. The DNA of the CDR3 is TGTGCCAGCAGTTACCGGGCCGGGGGTACTGAAGCTTTCTTT. The chain employs TRBV6-2 or TRBV6-3 and TRBJ1-1; the D gene is possibly TRBD1 (5 bases). The CDR3 is 14 amino acids. Germline V gives CDR1 MNHEY, CDR2 SVGEGT. V was clipped by 2 bases and J by 5 bases, with 12 bases between them.

The genes are TRBV24-1 and TRBJ2-1, with D unclear. Germline values: CDR1 KGHDR, CDR2 SFDVKD. This CDR3 region has 14 residues. V was trimmed by 1 base and J by 5 bases, leaving 8 bases between them. The chain's CDR3 is CATSDLYSNNEQFF. Here the CDR3 DNA reads TGTGCCACCAGTGATTTATACAGTAACAATGAGCAGTTCTTC.

The chain combines TRBV30 with TRBJ1-1; 8 positions match TRBD1. Looked up from germline, CDR1 is GTSNPN and CDR2 is SVGIG (reference sequence). CDR3 length: 13 amino acids. V was clipped by 8 bases and J by 1 base; unmatched bases: 6. The CDR3 bases are TGTGCCCTATCAGGGGGCGGGAACACTGAAGCTTTCTTT. Encoded protein: CALSGGGNTEAFF. The full variable domain, in which reference TRBV30 and TRBJ1-1 provide the parts outside the CDR3, is SQTIHQWPATLVQPVGSPLSLECTVEGTSNPNLYWYRQAAGRGLQLLFYSVGIGQISSEVPQNLSASRPQDRQFILSSKKLLLSDSGFYLCALSGGGNTEAFFGQGTRLTVV.

This CDR3 reads CASSLGGGGLYEQYF. CDR3 coding DNA: TGTGCCAGCAGCTTGGGAGGAGGGGGCCTCTACGAGCAGTACTTC. This chain joins TRBV5-6 and TRBJ2-7; perhaps TRBD1 as D (7 bases). Germline loops: CDR1 SGHDT, CDR2 YYEEEE. Trimming stripped 0 bases from V and 3 bases from J, with 13 bases between. The CDR3 length is 15 residues.

This clonotype was picked up one time. The chain combines TRBV7-9 with TRBJ1-1, with 7 bases aligning to TRBD1. V lost 4 bases to trimming and J lost 6 bases; unmatched junction nucleotides: 11. The CDR3 extends over 15 amino acids. Germline lookup yields CDR1 SEHNR and CDR2 FQNEAQ (reference sequence). DNA for the CDR3: TGTGCCAGCAGCTCGACAACAGGGGTTGAGGCTGAAGCTTTCTTT. Translation gives CASSSTTGVEAEAFF.

CDR3 protein: CSVETENSYEQYF. DNA of the CDR3: TGCAGCGTTGAAACAGAGAACTCCTACGAGCAGTACTTC. This chain links TRBV29-1 with TRBJ2-7; no firm D call. Trimming removed 2 bases from V and 0 bases from J, with 8 bases in between. CDR1 is SQVTM and CDR2 is ANQGSEA in the germline V gene. The CDR3 sequence is 13 residues long.

This chain joins TRBV7-9 and TRBJ1-1; no reliable D call. The CDR3 length is 13 residues. Germline CDR1 is SEHNR and CDR2 is FQNEAQ (reference sequence). V was trimmed by 4 bases and J by 0 bases, leaving 6 bases between them. The CDR3 nucleotides read TGTGCCAGCAGCTCCGAATTGAACACTGAAGCTTTCTTT. The encoded protein is CASSSELNTEAFF.

The chain employs TRBV3-1 and TRBJ1-2, with D tentatively TRBD1 (5 bases). Germline assignment: CDR1 LGHDT and CDR2 YNNKEL (reference sequence). CDR3 length: 16 residues. Deletions cut 0 bases from V and 4 bases from J, with 15 bases between. CDR3 amino acids: CASSQDFREGLYGYTF. CDR3 DNA: TGTGCCAGCAGCCAAGATTTCCGGGAGGGGCTCTATGGCTACACCTTC.

The gene calls are TRBV27 and TRBJ2-1; D perhaps matches TRBD2 (6 bases). CDR3 size: 17 residues. V lost 5 bases to trimming and J lost 0 bases, with 17 bases between them. The germline V gene encodes CDR1 MNHEY and CDR2 SMNVEV (reference sequence). CDR3 loop: CASSTTGDLSSYNEQFF. The CDR3 nucleotides read TGTGCCAGCAGTACAACGGGGGATCTGAGCTCCTACAATGAGCAGTTCTTC.